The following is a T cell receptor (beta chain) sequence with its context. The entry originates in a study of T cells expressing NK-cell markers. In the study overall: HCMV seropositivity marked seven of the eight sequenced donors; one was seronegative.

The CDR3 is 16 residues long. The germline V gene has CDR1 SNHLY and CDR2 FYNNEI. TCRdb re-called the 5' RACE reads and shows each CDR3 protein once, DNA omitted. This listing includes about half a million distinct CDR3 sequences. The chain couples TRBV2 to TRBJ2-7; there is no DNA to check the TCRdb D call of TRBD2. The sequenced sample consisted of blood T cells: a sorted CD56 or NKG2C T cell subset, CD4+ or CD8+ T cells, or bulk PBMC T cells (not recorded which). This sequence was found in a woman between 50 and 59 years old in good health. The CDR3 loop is CASSSGGLAVSYEQYF.